The clone carrying this TCR beta chain was seen at least ten times. Germline lookup yields CDR1 SGHRS and CDR2 YFSETQ. The CDR3 runs 15 residues. Trimming removed 0 bases from V and 3 bases from J, with 12 bases in between. This record belongs to a study of identical twins. In TCRdb, the 5' RACE reads were re-called with MiXCR into one record per CDR3 protein. Here the sample spans around 690,000 distinct CDR3 sequences, approximately 21% being singletons. This sample was shared with a second study, whose subject was T cells expressing NK-cell markers.

Sequencing was carried out using PBMCs. This TCR was recovered from a woman aged 18-29 years in good health. The chain has TRBV5-1 and TRBJ2-5, with D maybe TRBD2 (5 bases). CDR3 loop: CASSLGLHDEETQYF. The CDR3 nucleotides are TGCGCCAGCAGCTTGGGACTACACGATGAAGAGACCCAGTACTTC.